The 10 T cell receptor beta chains in this list originate from one sample, sequenced in a study of Ad26.COV2.S vaccination and SARS-CoV-2 variants. Repertoires were generated with immunoSEQ multiplex PCR, while TCRdb's copy carries only in-frame clones and drops some. This sample has more than 300,000 clones; approximately 80% occur once, and the top ten carry 2% to 2.5%. Treatment noted: about 20 received Ad26.COV2.S at low or high dose, single or two shots; five or six received placebo; per-sample allocation not given. Sampling happened 63 days after the first vaccine or placebo injection. Here the sequenced sample was peripheral blood, taken in a trial of Ad26.COV2.S vaccine versus placebo. The receptors stem from a person aged 18-65 years who received the Ad26.COV2.S COVID-19 vaccine or a placebo.

V and J are TRBV7-9 and TRBJ2-3, with TRBD1 matching 7 bases. CDR1 and CDR2 (germline): SEHNR, FQNEAQ (reference sequence). The length of the CDR3 is 16 residues. J gave up 3 bases and V 1 base, and 7 bases lay outside the gene matches. Written as DNA, the CDR3 is TGTGCCAGCAGCTTAGGAAAAGGGGGCGTAACAGATACGCAGTATTTT. Its translation: CASSLGKGGVTDTQYF.

This chain joins TRBV19 and TRBJ2-3, with a possible D match to TRBD1 (6 bases). The V gene's germline CDR1 is LNHDA and CDR2 SQIVND (reference sequence). This CDR3 is 13 amino acids long. Trimming pared 5 bases from V and 0 bases from J, leaving 6 bases between. In nucleotides, the CDR3 is TGTGCCAGTAGTGGACAGAGCACAGATACGCAGTATTTT. Its translation: CASSGQSTDTQYF.

The V gene is TRBV3-1 (or the pseudogene TRBV3-2), the J gene TRBJ1-4; TRBD1 agrees at 9 bases. CDR3 size: 16 residues. Germline V gives CDR1 LGHDT, CDR2 YNNKEL (reference sequence). V shed 9 bases, J shed 2 bases, and the junction held 10 bases outside the gene matches. The CDR3 nucleotides are TGTGCCAGAATTCCCCCCGGACAGGGGACTAATGAAAAACTGTTTTTT. Its protein is CARIPPGQGTNEKLFF.

J is TRBJ2-5 and V is TRBV5-6; D tentatively fits TRBD1 or TRBD2 (5 bases each). V was clipped by 1 base and J by 2 bases, with 12 bases between them. Germline V lookup: CDR1 SGHDT, CDR2 YYEEEE. This CDR3 has 15 amino acids. The chain's CDR3 is CASSLIGDRQETQYF. CDR3 coding DNA: TGTGCCAGCAGCTTGATTGGGGACCGACAAGAGACCCAGTACTTC.

This clone has more than one count but fewer than ten. The CDR3 nucleotides read TGCGCCAGCAGATTCGGCTTATCAGCCCCTGAGCAGTTCTTC. It translates to CASRFGLSAPEQFF. The rearrangement uses TRBV5-1 and TRBJ2-1, with D unclear. CDR3 length: 14 amino acids. V shed 5 bases and J shed 9 bases, with 18 bases lying between them. Germline V CDR1 and CDR2: SGHRS, YFSETQ.

This chain uses TRBV10-3 with TRBJ1-3; 8 bases agree with TRBD1. Germline V gene data show CDR1 as ENHRY and CDR2 as SYGVKD. The V gene end was trimmed by 2 bases and the J gene end by 0 bases; junction bases not matched to a gene: 6. The CDR3 consists of 17 residues. The CDR3 region is CAISEGRGLTSGNTIYF. The DNA for the CDR3 is TGTGCCATCAGTGAGGGCAGGGGGCTGACCTCTGGAAACACCATATATTTT.

The chain employs TRBV19 and TRBJ2-3; D is unresolved. Trimming removed 5 bases from V and 6 bases from J, with 6 bases in between. The CDR3 has 11 amino acids. Germline values: CDR1 LNHDA, CDR2 SQIVND (reference sequence). Written as DNA, the CDR3 is TGTGCCAGTAGTTCGGCGGATACGCAGTATTTT. Protein product: CASSSADTQYF.

The J gene is TRBJ1-1, the V gene TRBV12-3 or TRBV12-4; unclear D gene. Trimming cost V 3 bases and J 4 bases, with 3 bases left between them. This CDR3 comprises 11 residues. The CDR3 coding sequence is TGTGCCAGCAGTTTTAGCACTGAAGCTTTCTTT. This encodes CASSFSTEAFF.

This clone occurred a few times. The J gene is TRBJ1-2, the V gene TRBV2, with no clear D. Germline assignment: CDR1 SNHLY and CDR2 FYNNEI. The germline V and J ends were trimmed by 3 bases and 6 bases, with 23 bases remaining between them. The CDR3 is made up of 17 amino acids. DNA of the CDR3: TGTGCCAGCAGTGACCCTCTTTCGATTGGGGAGGAGGATGGCTACACCTTC. Residues: CASSDPLSIGEEDGYTF.

The gene calls are TRBV28 and TRBJ1-5; D gene uncertain. There are 14 residues in the CDR3. The V gene lost 5 bases and the J gene lost 5 bases, with 13 bases spanning the gap. CDR1 is MDHEN, CDR2 SYDVKM, per germline. The DNA for the CDR3 is TGTGCCAGCAGTCCACCCGGGCCTTATCAGCCCCAGCATTTT. Translating it yields CASSPPGPYQPQHF.